This TCR beta chain originates from a study of blood T cell repertoires in COVID-19. In the study's own analysis: From reference gene primer amplification, estimates of nucleated cell counts were derived. Some clones are missing from TCRdb's copy, which holds only in-frame ones; the method was immunoSEQ multiplex PCR. V and J calls and clone size follow that table, whereas D and trimming were derived from the DNA. The sample has 100,000 or so clones; approximately 86% are singletons. V dropped 5 bases and J dropped 11 bases, with 12 bases sitting between them. This CDR3 is built from 11 residues. The sample comprised peripheral blood. The receptor was isolated from a man in his fifties or sixties with active or convalescent COVID-19. The genes are TRBV12-3 or TRBV12-4 and TRBJ2-5, with TRBD1 as a possible D gene (6 bases). The CDR3 here is CASSIRGSQYF. The CDR3 nucleotides are TGTGCCAGCAGTATCAGGGGAAGTCAGTACTTC.